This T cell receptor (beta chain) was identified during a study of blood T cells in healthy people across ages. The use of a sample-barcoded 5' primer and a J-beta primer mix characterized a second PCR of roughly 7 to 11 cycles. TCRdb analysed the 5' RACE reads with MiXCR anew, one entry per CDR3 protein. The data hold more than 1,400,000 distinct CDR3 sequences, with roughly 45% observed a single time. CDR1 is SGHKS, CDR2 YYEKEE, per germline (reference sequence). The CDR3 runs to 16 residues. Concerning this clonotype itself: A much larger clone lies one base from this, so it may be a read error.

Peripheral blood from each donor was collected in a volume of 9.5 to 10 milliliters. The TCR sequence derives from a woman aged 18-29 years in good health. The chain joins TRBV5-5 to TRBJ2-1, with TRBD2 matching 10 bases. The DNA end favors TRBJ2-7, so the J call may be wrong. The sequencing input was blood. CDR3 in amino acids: CASSLGLAASYNEQYF. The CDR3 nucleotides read TGTGCCAGCAGCCTAGGACTAGCGGCATCCTACAATGAGCAGTACTTC.